A selection of T cell receptor beta chains follows, all from one sample in a study of shared clonotypes between healthy human individuals. Produced via immunoSEQ multiplex PCR; TCRdb's table is partial and in-frame only. The sample comprises 2,500,000 or so clones, 93% of which are singletons, and about 0.39% rests with the top ten. The sequenced material came from naive CD4+ T cells from PBMCs. These receptors came from a man between 18 and 29 years old in good health. Some clones in this sample may be carry-over from other donors' samples. Each CDR3 is given with its conserved first and last residue. Each record gives: clone size, D gene, V gene, J gene, CDR3 protein, CDR3 DNA. The D gene is left open where the match is weak. Some rows have no size entry. The others give once, few or many, or a class for an expanded clone.

>.|TRBD2|TRBV5-6|TRBJ2-3
CASSNQRDSTDTQYF
TGTGCCAGCAGCAATCAGCGGGACAGCACAGATACGCAGTATTTT
>.|TRBD2|TRBV4-1|TRBJ2-3
CASSQEYLAGVSTQYF
TGCGCCAGCAGCCAAGAATATCTAGCGGGAGTCAGTACGCAGTATTTT
>.|.|TRBV7-9|TRBJ1-1
CASSQYADTEAFF
TGTGCCAGCAGCCAGTATGCGGACACTGAAGCTTTCTTT
>.|.|TRBV19|TRBJ1-1
CASRPGQVPVGTEAFF
TGTGCCAGTAGACCAGGCCAGGTTCCGGTGGGCACTGAAGCTTTCTTT
>.|TRBD2|TRBV7-3|TRBJ2-7
CASSLFPPTSGSGHEQYF
TGTGCCAGCAGCTTATTTCCGCCGACTAGCGGGAGCGGCCACGAGCAGTACTTC
>.|.|TRBV7-3|TRBJ1-5
CASSGGGSDQPQHF
TGTGCCAGCAGCGGGGGCGGGAGTGATCAGCCCCAGCATTTT
>.|.|TRBV28|TRBJ2-1
CASSLSPREQFF
TGTGCCAGCAGTTTATCGCCGCGTGAGCAGTTCTTC
>.|.|TRBV9|TRBJ2-5
CASSVAGQETQYF
TGTGCCAGCAGCGTTGCGGGACAAGAGACCCAGTACTTC
>.|.|TRBV27|TRBJ1-4
CASSARGMETNEKLFF
TGTGCCAGCAGTGCCCGGGGAATGGAGACTAATGAAAAACTGTTTTTT
>once|.|TRBV2|TRBJ2-5
CASKTSGTQYF
TGTGCCAGCAAGACGAGTGGGACCCAGTACTTC
>.|TRBD1|TRBV18|TRBJ2-1
CASSPPTGGYNEQFF
TGTGCCAGCTCACCCCCGACAGGGGGCTACAATGAGCAGTTCTTC
>.|TRBD2|TRBV15|TRBJ2-7
CATSPSVPTSGRIYEQYF
TGTGCCACCAGCCCCTCAGTCCCGACTAGCGGGAGGATCTACGAGCAGTACTTC
>.|TRBD2|TRBV6-5|TRBJ2-7
CASRISGGSSYEQYF
TGTGCCAGCCGAATCTCGGGCGGGAGCTCCTACGAGCAGTACTTC
>.|.|TRBV5-6|TRBJ2-2
CASSLYETVANTGELFF
TGTGCCAGCAGCTTGTACGAGACTGTCGCGAACACCGGGGAGCTGTTTTTT
>.|.|TRBV11-2|TRBJ2-1
CASSPLASSSYNEQFF
TGTGCCAGCAGCCCGTTAGCGTCAAGCTCCTACAATGAGCAGTTCTTC
>.|TRBD2|TRBV5-1|TRBJ2-2
CASSLVGGLNTGELFF
TGCGCCAGCAGCTTGGTTGGGGGACTAAACACCGGGGAGCTGTTTTTT
>.|.|TRBV12-5|TRBJ2-3
CASGLDADTQYF
TGTGCTAGTGGTTTGGATGCAGATACGCAGTATTTT
>.|.|TRBV6-1|TRBJ1-2
CASRAGSGNYGYTF
TGTGCCAGCAGGGCAGGGTCGGGGAACTATGGCTACACCTTC
>.|.|TRBV6-5|TRBJ1-2
CASSYSGGEDGYTF
TGTGCCAGCAGTTACTCGGGGGGCGAAGATGGCTACACCTTC
>.|TRBD2|TRBV11-2|TRBJ2-2
CASSLEASGRSRGTGELFF
TGTGCCAGCAGCTTAGAAGCTAGCGGGAGATCGCGAGGCACCGGGGAGCTGTTTTTT
>few|.|TRBV30|TRBJ2-5
CAWSIAGLQETQYF
TGTGCCTGGAGCATTGCAGGGCTCCAAGAGACCCAGTACTTC
>.|.|TRBV5-5|TRBJ2-3
CASSFPKGGGTDTQYF
TGTGCCAGCAGCTTTCCAAAGGGAGGGGGGACAGATACGCAGTATTTT
>.|TRBD1|TRBV6-5|TRBJ2-3
CASRFSRQGTDTQYF
TGTGCCAGCAGGTTTAGTAGACAGGGGACAGATACGCAGTATTTT
>.|.|TRBV18|TRBJ1-1
CASSWGWTEAFF
TGTGCCAGCTCCTGGGGGTGGACTGAAGCTTTCTTT
>.|.|TRBV30|TRBJ1-6
CAGGSSYNSPLHF
TGTGCCGGGGGATCCTCCTATAATTCACCCCTCCACTTT
>once|.|TRBV5-1|TRBJ2-3
CASSLPGSTDTQYF
TGCGCCAGCAGCTTGCCCGGGAGCACAGATACGCAGTATTTT
>.|.|TRBV27|TRBJ2-5
CASGQGWGETQYF
TGTGCCAGCGGGCAGGGGTGGGGTGAGACCCAGTACTTC
>.|.|TRBV30|TRBJ2-7
CAWSAPLIRHSYEQYF
TGTGCCTGGAGTGCTCCCCTGATAAGGCACTCCTACGAGCAGTACTTC
>.|.|TRBV6-4|TRBJ1-1
CASSARYAGADTEAFF
TGTGCCAGCAGTGCCCGATACGCGGGGGCGGACACTGAAGCTTTCTTT
>.|.|TRBV5-1|TRBJ2-7
CASRRPGSYEQYF
TGCGCCAGCAGGAGGCCCGGCTCCTACGAGCAGTACTTC
>.|.|TRBV7-6|TRBJ2-2
CASSPRGGTGELFF
TGTGCCAGCAGTCCCAGGGGAGGCACCGGGGAGCTGTTTTTT
>.|.|TRBV6-5|TRBJ1-5
CASRGRSRNQPQHF
TGTGCCAGCAGAGGACGATCGAGGAATCAGCCCCAGCATTTT
>.|.|TRBV18|TRBJ2-5
CASSPPSSGRETQYF
TGTGCCAGCTCACCACCCTCCTCGGGACGAGAGACCCAGTACTTC
>.|.|TRBV4-1|TRBJ2-3
CASSQAQVKDTQYF
TGCGCCAGCAGCCAAGCACAGGTTAAGGATACGCAGTATTTT
>.|.|TRBV7-9|TRBJ2-7
CASSLATGLIYEQYF
TGTGCCAGCAGCTTAGCGACGGGACTGATATACGAGCAGTACTTC
>.|.|TRBV6-1|TRBJ2-7
CASSRTGQGSHEQYF
TGTGCCAGCTCTAGGACGGGGCAGGGTTCCCACGAGCAGTACTTC
>.|.|TRBV6-6|TRBJ2-2
CASSYRRQEYGELFF
TGTGCCAGCAGTTACCGTCGACAGGAGTACGGGGAGCTGTTTTTT
>.|.|TRBV7-9|TRBJ2-5
CASSLSRRSKETQYF
TGTGCCAGCAGCTTATCAAGGCGTTCAAAAGAGACCCAGTACTTC
>.|.|TRBV4-2|TRBJ2-1
CASSQGSPSYNEQFF
TGTGCCAGCAGCCAAGGGAGCCCTTCCTACAATGAGCAGTTCTTC
>.|TRBD2|TRBV18|TRBJ2-7
CASSPLQREGSGEQYF
TGTGCCAGCTCACCTCTCCAGCGGGAGGGTTCGGGGGAGCAGTACTTC
>.|.|TRBV7-9|TRBJ1-1
CASSGGFPNTEAFF
TGTGCCAGCAGCGGGGGGTTCCCGAACACTGAAGCTTTCTTT
>once|TRBD2|TRBV7-9|TRBJ2-7
CASNGGLAGNEQYF
TGTGCCAGCAATGGGGGACTAGCGGGAAATGAGCAGTACTTC
>.|.|TRBV27|TRBJ2-5
CASSRGGSGTDQETQYF
TGTGCCAGCAGTCGGGGTGGAAGCGGGACAGATCAAGAGACCCAGTACTTC
>.|.|TRBV29-1|TRBJ2-7
CSAYPPGLDREQYF
TGCAGCGCTTACCCTCCGGGGCTAGATAGGGAGCAGTACTTC
>.|TRBD1|TRBV28|TRBJ2-7
CASSLGQGEASYEQYF
TGTGCCAGCAGTCTAGGACAGGGTGAGGCCTCCTACGAGCAGTACTTC
>.|.|TRBV7-9|TRBJ1-1
CASSLVQGTEAFF
TGTGCCAGCAGCTTAGTACAGGGAACTGAAGCTTTCTTT
>.|.|TRBV10-3|TRBJ1-2
CAISGQVNYGYTF
TGTGCCATCAGTGGACAGGTTAACTATGGCTACACCTTC
>.|TRBD1|TRBV4-2|TRBJ2-7
CASSRITGDNSYEQYF
TGTGCCAGCAGCCGAATAACAGGGGACAACTCCTACGAGCAGTACTTC
>.|.|TRBV6-6|TRBJ1-5
CASSPVKVVDQPQHF
TGTGCCAGCAGCCCAGTAAAGGTTGTTGATCAGCCCCAGCATTTT
>.|TRBD2|TRBV5-1|TRBJ2-7
CASSGGLAGGIHEQYF
TGCGCCAGCAGCGGGGGACTAGCGGGAGGGATCCACGAGCAGTACTTC
>.|TRBD1|TRBV28|TRBJ2-7
CASSERTGRYEQYF
TGTGCCAGCAGTGAACGGACAGGACGCTACGAGCAGTACTTC
>.|.|TRBV29-1|TRBJ1-2
CSVEGPELLRNGYTF
TGCAGCGTTGAAGGGCCCGAACTACTGCGAAATGGCTACACCTTC